This TCR beta chain was sequenced during a study of metastatic and nonmetastatic thyroid tumors. Overall study: Malignant and benign thyroid patients had repertoires compared in peripheral blood and tumor or nodule tissue.

Ahead of thyroid surgery, no patient had received treatment of any kind. The germline V gene has CDR1 DFQATT and CDR2 SNEGSKA (reference sequence). Trimming left V 6 bases short and J 6 bases short, with 25 bases between. The CDR3 contains 16 residues. How the authors handled the data: CDR3 was compared across clinicopathological groups, and the resulting differences were used to build a distant-metastasis classifier for papillary thyroid cancer. Through MiXCR, TCRdb re-clonotyped the PCR reads. TCRdb's processing, not the study's, gives the V and J calls here. The profile shows over 6,500 clones, 3.3% of them singletons.

The sequencing input was tumor tissue. The receptor was isolated from a female donor with papillary thyroid cancer or a benign thyroid nodule (not recorded which). Some clones in this sample may be carry-over from other donors' samples. The chain carries TRBV20-1 and TRBJ2-3, with D tentatively TRBD1 or TRBD2 (6 bases each). The CDR3 region has the DNA TGCAGTGCCTACACCGTAGGGGGGCTAGCCTCGGATACGCAGTATTTT. Amino acids: CSAYTVGGLASDTQYF.